Ten or more counts support the clone carrying this TCR beta chain. The antigen remains unidentified. Amplification of TCR alpha and beta CDR3 regions from RNA used iRepertoire nested multiplex PCR. TCRdb reanalysed the multiplex PCR reads using MiXCR and keeps one entry per CDR3 protein. The table includes some 190,000 distinct CDR3 sequences, roughly 32% detected once. The sample comes from a study of glioma-infiltrating T cells. Study observations and caveats: Tissue-blood divergence was below expectation in non-neoplastic patients, above in gliomas.

From germline, CDR1 is MNHEY and CDR2 SVGAGI. With 4 bases clipped from V and 7 bases from J, the junction kept 12 bases outside the gene matches. The CDR3 has 16 amino acids. The chain links TRBV6-5 to TRBJ1-4; 7 bases are shared with TRBD1. Sequencing input: glioma tissue, nonneoplastic brain tissue, or PBMCs (not recorded which). The source of this sequence is a human donor with low-grade glioma or glioblastoma, undergoing nonglioma brain surgery, or in good health (not recorded which). CDR3 coding DNA: TGTGCCAGCAGTTCCTCGACTTGGGCAGGGGGTGAAAAACTGTTTTTT. This codes for CASSSSTWAGGEKLFF.